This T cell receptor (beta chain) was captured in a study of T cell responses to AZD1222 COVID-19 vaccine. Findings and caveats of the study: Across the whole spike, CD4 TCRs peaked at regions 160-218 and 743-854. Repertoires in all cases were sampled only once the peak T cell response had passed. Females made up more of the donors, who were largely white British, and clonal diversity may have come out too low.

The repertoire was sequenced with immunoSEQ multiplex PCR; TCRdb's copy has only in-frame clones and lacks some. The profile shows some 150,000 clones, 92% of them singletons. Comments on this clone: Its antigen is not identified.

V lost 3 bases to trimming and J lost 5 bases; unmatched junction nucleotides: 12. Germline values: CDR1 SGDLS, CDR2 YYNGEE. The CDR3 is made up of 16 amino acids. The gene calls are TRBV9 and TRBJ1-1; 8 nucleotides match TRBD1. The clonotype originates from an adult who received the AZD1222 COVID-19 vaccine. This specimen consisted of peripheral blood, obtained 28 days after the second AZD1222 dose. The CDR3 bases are TGTGCCAGCAGCGGATCCGGGACAGGAAAGGGTACTGAAGCTTTCTTT. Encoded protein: CASSGSGTGKGTEAFF.